The entry below gives a single TCR beta chain sequence along with its context. This specimen belongs to a study of shared T cell receptors in the human thymus. TCRdb's table, derived via immunoSEQ multiplex PCR, lists solely in-frame clones and lacks some. This table holds a few hundred thousand clones, roughly 94% found once. The CDR3 is 15 amino acids. In germline, CDR1 is SGHNT, CDR2 YYREEE (reference sequence). V shed 4 bases and J 9 bases; nucleotides not matched to a gene: 7. The chain is built from TRBV5-4 and TRBJ2-1; 13 bases match TRBD2. Sequenced material: thymocytes. The TCR originated in a human donor. The CDR3 nucleotides read TGTGCCAGCAGCCGCTGGACTAGCGGGAGAATTGAGCAGTTCTTC. Translation gives CASSRWTSGRIEQFF.